This paragraph reports one TCR beta chain. Its antigen is as yet unknown. Sequencing used immunoSEQ multiplex PCR; TCRdb keeps in-frame clones, though not all of them. The sample comprises 2.5 million or so clones, over 85% of which are singletons, and roughly 0.13% rests with the top ten. This specimen belongs to a study of shared clonotypes between healthy human individuals. Whole-study results and caveats: The sampled material consisted only of blood, and tissue repertoires are likely to differ.

The receptor was derived from a man aged 18 to 29 in good health. Input material: naive CD4+ T cells sorted from blood. Subset denoted: CD45RA+ positively selected.

CDR3 protein: CASSFSGLATDYNEQFF. For the CDR3, the DNA is TGCGCCAGCAGCTTTTCGGGCTTGGCTACCGATTACAATGAGCAGTTCTTC. This chain connects TRBV5-1 to TRBJ2-1; D unclear. The germline CDR1 and CDR2 sequences are SGHRS and YFSETQ. The CDR3 is made up of 17 amino acids. V lost 2 bases and J lost 4, with 19 bases in between.